The 28 T cell receptor beta chains reported below all come from one sample, sequenced in a study of cytomegalovirus exposure and HLA in healthy donors. The PCR contained 60 Vbeta and 13 Jbeta primers. This table comes from immunoSEQ multiplex PCR, and its TCRdb copy is limited to in-frame clones, with some not included. The table records around 120,000 clones, more than 60% of them present only once. Specimen: PBMCs. These receptors were taken from a man aged 30 to 39 in good health and CMV-seronegative.

The chain joins TRBV5-1 to TRBJ2-3; 9 nucleotides agree with TRBD2. The CDR3 totals 14 residues. V was pared by 6 bases and J by 2 bases, with 4 bases of the junction left unmatched. Germline V gene lookup returns CDR1 SGHRS and CDR2 YFSETQ. This CDR3 reads CASNPSGATDTQYF. The CDR3, as DNA: TGCGCCAGCAACCCTAGCGGGGCCACAGATACGCAGTATTTT.

The rearrangement joins TRBV27 to TRBJ2-1; D not certain. The CDR3 has 14 residues. In germline, CDR1 is MNHEY, CDR2 SMNVEV (reference sequence). With 3 bases removed from V and 6 bases from J, the gap between germline ends came to 12 bases. CDR3 DNA sequence: TGTGCCAGCAGTTTGAACCTAGTGGGCAATGAGCAGTTCTTC. Residues: CASSLNLVGNEQFF.

The chain employs TRBV30 and TRBJ1-2; 8 bases are a match to TRBD1. After removal of 5 bases from V and 8 bases from J, the junction contained 16 bases not matched to a gene. Germline V gene lookup returns CDR1 GTSNPN and CDR2 SVGIG (reference sequence). This CDR3 has 15 amino acids. CDR3 protein: CAWSTGTGMFHGYTF. CDR3 DNA: TGTGCCTGGTCCACCGGGACAGGTATGTTTCACGGCTACACCTTC.

The J gene is TRBJ1-6, the V gene TRBV27; D ambiguous. From germline, CDR1 is MNHEY and CDR2 SMNVEV (reference sequence). With 4 bases removed from V and 9 bases from J, the gap between germline ends came to 7 bases. CDR3 length equals 12 residues. CDR3 DNA sequence: TGTGCCAGCAGTTCCGGCGGTTCACCCCTCCACTTT. Its protein product is CASSSGGSPLHF.

The chain recombines TRBV4-3 with TRBJ1-5, with unresolved D. In germline, CDR1 is LGHNA, CDR2 YSLEER. The CDR3 runs to 17 residues. V shed 2 bases and J shed 0 bases, with 14 bases lying between them. CDR3 sequence reads: CASSQSTFRSSNQPQHF. In DNA, the CDR3 is TGCGCCAGCAGCCAATCTACCTTCAGGTCTAGCAATCAGCCCCAGCATTTT.

This clone has a single count. The gene calls are TRBV9 and TRBJ2-7, with D uncertain. Per germline, CDR1 SGDLS and CDR2 YYNGEE. The CDR3 runs to 14 residues. Trimming stripped 3 bases from V and 5 bases from J, with 15 bases between. CDR3 bases: TGTGCCAGCAGCGCAGACAACCTCTACGACGAGCAGTACTTC. The encoded protein is CASSADNLYDEQYF.

V and J are TRBV5-4 and TRBJ2-5, with D perhaps matching TRBD2 (7 bases). The J call may be faulty, since TRBJ2-7 better matches the DNA end. Germline V gives CDR1 SGHNT, CDR2 YYREEE (reference sequence). The CDR3 loop spans 15 amino acids. The CDR3 protein is CASRDRGAGTDEQYF. As DNA, the CDR3 is TGTGCCAGCAGAGACCGGGGGGCGGGAACCGACGAGCAGTACTTC.

This chain joins TRBV28 and TRBJ1-2; 8 nucleotides align to TRBD1. Looked up from germline, CDR1 is MDHEN and CDR2 is SYDVKM. The ends lost 5 bases at V and 6 bases at J; junction bases unmatched: 14. The CDR3 is made up of 16 amino acids. In DNA, the CDR3 is TGTGCCAGCAGTCCCGTTTTCCCGACAGGGGTTGATGGCTACACCTTC. Amino acid sequence: CASSPVFPTGVDGYTF.

The chain carries TRBV6-5 and TRBJ2-7, with D uncertain. CDR3 size: 12 residues. V was trimmed by 5 bases and J by 2 bases, leaving 7 bases between them. Germline V gene lookup returns CDR1 MNHEY and CDR2 SVGAGI. As DNA, the CDR3 is TGTGCCAGCAGTACTCCCACCTACGAGCAGTACTTC. As protein: CASSTPTYEQYF.

V and J are TRBV28 and TRBJ2-6; the D gene is possibly TRBD1 (5 bases). Trimming shortened V by 4 bases and J by 0 bases, and 10 bases separated the two germline ends. CDR1 is MDHEN and CDR2 is SYDVKM in the germline V gene. The CDR3 totals 16 residues. CDR3 nucleotide sequence: TGTGCCAGCAGTTCGGACATACCCTCTGGGGCCAACGTCCTGACTTTC. The encoded protein is CASSSDIPSGANVLTF.

The V and J genes are TRBV15 and TRBJ2-3, with D unresolved. The V gene lost 1 base and the J gene lost 6 bases, with 11 bases spanning the gap. The CDR3 consists of 14 residues. Germline CDR1 and CDR2: LNHNV and YYDKDF (reference sequence). The CDR3 sequence is CATSRGVDLDTQYF. DNA for the CDR3: TGTGCCACCAGCAGAGGTGTAGATTTGGATACGCAGTATTTT.

In this sample, this clone turned up a few times. In the same sample, other DNA sequences code for this CDR3. The chain recombines TRBV7-8 with TRBJ2-7, with TRBD1 as a possible D gene (6 bases). With 3 bases removed from V and 0 bases from J, the gap between germline ends came to 9 bases. The germline V gene encodes CDR1 SGHVS and CDR2 FQNEAQ. The length of the CDR3 is 14 residues. Here the CDR3 reads CASSLGTYSYEQYF. CDR3 DNA: TGTGCCAGCAGCTTGGGGACATACTCCTACGAGCAGTACTTC.

The J gene is TRBJ2-3, the V gene TRBV10-3; D might be TRBD1 (6 bases). CDR1 and CDR2 from the germline V gene are ENHRY and SYGVKD. This CDR3 has 12 residues. V shed 6 bases and J shed 5 bases, with 9 bases lying between them. The CDR3 DNA reads TGTGCCATCAGCTACAGGGAAGATACGCAGTATTTT. Its translation: CAISYREDTQYF.

The chain links TRBV5-6 to TRBJ2-7, with 7 nucleotides matching TRBD1. The CDR3 is made up of 13 amino acids. The germline V gene encodes CDR1 SGHDT and CDR2 YYEEEE. With 5 bases clipped from V and 2 bases from J, the junction kept 4 bases outside the gene matches. This CDR3 reads CASSRDSPYEQYF. The DNA of the CDR3 is TGTGCCAGCAGTAGGGACAGTCCCTACGAGCAGTACTTC.

The rearrangement uses TRBV19 and TRBJ2-3; maybe TRBD2 (6 bases). The germline V gene encodes CDR1 LNHDA and CDR2 SQIVND (reference sequence). V was clipped by 5 bases and J by 3 bases, with 18 bases between them. The CDR3 has 16 amino acids. The CDR3 nucleotides read TGTGCCAGTAGTCCCCATGGTGCGGGAAGGACAGATACGCAGTATTTT. It encodes CASSPHGAGRTDTQYF.

The chain links TRBV4-1 to TRBJ2-1; TRBD2 matches 11 bases. With 0 bases clipped from V and 4 bases from J, the junction kept 8 bases outside the gene matches. The length of the CDR3 is 18 residues. The germline V gene has CDR1 MGHRA and CDR2 YSYEKL. In nucleotides, the CDR3 is TGCGCCAGCAGCCAAGATTTAGGCGGGACTAGCGGATACAATGAGCAGTTCTTC. Its protein product is CASSQDLGGTSGYNEQFF.

The genes are TRBV2 and TRBJ2-3; 10 bases match TRBD2. The CDR3 runs to 19 residues. CDR1 is SNHLY and CDR2 is FYNNEI in the germline V gene. The V gene end was trimmed by 3 bases and the J gene end by 2 bases; junction bases not matched to a gene: 14. CDR3 nucleotides: TGTGCCAGCAGTGATTTAGTGGGGCTAGCGGGGGCTCTCACAGATACGCAGTATTTT. Translated: CASSDLVGLAGALTDTQYF.

The chain combines TRBV5-4 with TRBJ1-3; D perhaps matches TRBD1 (6 bases). This CDR3 contains 17 residues. Per germline, CDR1 SGHNT and CDR2 YYREEE (reference sequence). The V end lost 0 bases, the J end lost 0 bases, and 13 bases lay between the germline ends. The DNA of the CDR3 is TGTGCCAGCAGCTTGGCTGGGACATCGAGCTCTGGAAACACCATATATTTT. Its translation is CASSLAGTSSSGNTIYF.

This clone was detected only once. The chain couples TRBV6-6 to TRBJ1-1, with no clear D. Germline values: CDR1 MNHNY, CDR2 SVGAGI (reference sequence). The V end was cut by 6 bases, the J end by 1 base, with 12 bases between. The CDR3 loop spans 14 amino acids. CDR3 sequence reads: CASSGLLGNTEAFF. CDR3 in DNA: TGTGCCAGCAGCGGACTCCTGGGGAACACTGAAGCTTTCTTT.

This chain links TRBV6-6 with TRBJ2-2; D is unclear. The CDR3 is 11 amino acids. Germline lookup yields CDR1 MNHNY and CDR2 SVGAGI (reference sequence). V shed 7 bases and J shed 8 bases, with 8 bases lying between them. CDR3 sequence (DNA): TGTGCCAGCACCCCGCGTGGGGAGCTGTTTTTT. Amino acid sequence: CASTPRGELFF.

The chain is built from TRBV6-5 and TRBJ1-1, with a tentative D call TRBD1 (5 bases). CDR1 and CDR2 (germline): MNHEY, SVGAGI. V was cut by 0 bases and J by 2 bases, with 10 bases left in between. The CDR3 spans 15 residues. The CDR3 DNA follows: TGTGCCAGCAGTTACTCGTGGCAGGGCAACACTGAAGCTTTCTTT. This translates into CASSYSWQGNTEAFF.

This clone appeared a few times. This chain links TRBV10-3 with TRBJ1-1; 9 positions agree with TRBD1. Per germline, CDR1 ENHRY and CDR2 SYGVKD. This CDR3 has 15 residues. Unmatched junction bases numbered 5, after V lost 6 bases and J lost 0 bases. CDR3 protein: CAIRDRGSMNTEAFF. Here the CDR3 DNA reads TGTGCCATCAGGGACAGGGGATCTATGAACACTGAAGCTTTCTTT.

V is TRBV9 and J is TRBJ2-3; possibly TRBD1 for D (6 bases). The CDR3 covers 16 residues. The V gene lost 0 bases and the J gene lost 4 bases, with 15 bases spanning the gap. From germline, CDR1 is SGDLS and CDR2 YYNGEE. CDR3 coding DNA: TGTGCCAGCAGCGTAGGGGTACAGGGTTCTTCAGATACGCAGTATTTT. Protein product: CASSVGVQGSSDTQYF.

The chain carries TRBV5-1 and TRBJ1-4, with a possible D match to TRBD1 (5 bases). CDR3 length equals 15 residues. Trimming removed 4 bases from V and 0 bases from J, with 10 bases in between. The germline V gene encodes CDR1 SGHRS and CDR2 YFSETQ. The CDR3 loop reads CASSPTGATNEKLFF. CDR3 in DNA: TGCGCCAGCAGCCCCACAGGTGCAACTAATGAAAAACTGTTTTTT.

J is TRBJ2-1 and V is TRBV5-5; 12 bases are shared with TRBD2. The germline V gene has CDR1 SGHKS and CDR2 YYEKEE (reference sequence). V shed 4 bases and J 6 bases; nucleotides not matched to a gene: 8. The CDR3 spans 16 residues. The CDR3 coding sequence is TGTGCCAGCAGCGCCAGACTAGCGGGAGACCTCAATGAGCAGTTCTTC. Translating gives CASSARLAGDLNEQFF.

The J gene is TRBJ1-2, the V gene TRBV7-8, with D unclear. Germline V gene data show CDR1 as SGHVS and CDR2 as FQNEAQ. The CDR3 contains 14 residues. V was shortened by 5 bases and J by 6 bases, with 16 bases between the two germline ends. The CDR3: CASSPRSYSDGYTF. The CDR3 DNA sequence: TGTGCCAGCAGCCCCCGTTCTTACTCGGATGGCTACACCTTC.

The chain employs TRBV6-1 and TRBJ1-2; TRBD1 aligns across 11 bases. Germline CDR1 and CDR2: MNHNS and SASEGT. This CDR3 spans 16 amino acids. V trimming: 0 bases; J trimming: 2 bases; junction bases outside the gene matches: 2. Written as DNA, the CDR3 is TGTGCCAGCAGTGAAGCCGGGACAGGGGGAAACTATGGCTACACCTTC. It translates to CASSEAGTGGNYGYTF.

This clone has only one observation. The J gene is TRBJ2-2, the V gene TRBV7-2; 8 bases line up with TRBD2. J was trimmed by 3 bases and V by 0 bases; bases with no gene match: 6. Germline V gives CDR1 SGHTA, CDR2 FQGNSA. This CDR3 is built from 17 residues. The CDR3, as DNA: TGTGCCAGCAGCTTAGCGGGTCTAGCGGGTTACACCGGGGAGCTGTTTTTT. Amino acids: CASSLAGLAGYTGELFF. The full variable domain, its missing parts supplied by reference TRBV7-2 and TRBJ2-2, is GAGVSQSPSNKVTEKGKDVELRCDPISGHTALYWYRQSLGQGLEFLIYFQGNSAPDKSGLPSDRFSAERTGGSVSTLTIQRTQQEDSAVYLCASSLAGLAGYTGELFFGEGSRLTVL.